These 3 T cell receptor beta chains share one sample of origin, sequenced in a study of CD8 T cells in Susac syndrome (dated by TCRdb to between 2018 and 2021). The protocol used for the library was the immunoSEQ multiplex PCR assay. RNA was extracted using the RNeasy kit, and roughly 0.5 to 1 microgram was reverse transcribed with random hexamers. TCRdb trimmed public reads at Q25 via fastp, called clones via MiXCR and kept in-frame beta chains. Each entry is one CDR3 protein sequence, shown with its most common DNA and genes. The table for this sample lists 150,000 to 200,000 distinct CDR3 sequences; around 94% of them were counted only once. 0.099% of the sample goes to the ten largest clones. The sample taken for sequencing was CD4+ T cells from PBMCs. Source of these receptors: a human donor with Susac syndrome.

Worth noting for this clonotype: A read error may account for a junction end that differs from germline. The V and J genes are TRBV7-7 and TRBJ2-3; perhaps TRBD1 as D (5 bases). Germline V gene lookup returns CDR1 SSHAT and CDR2 FNYEAQ (reference sequence). The CDR3 runs to 13 residues. The DNA for the CDR3 is TGTGCTAGCAGCCTCGAAAGGGGATACACGCAGTATTTT. Protein sequence: CASSLERGYTQYF.

This clonotype appeared a single time. V is TRBV20-1 and J is TRBJ2-1; no clear D gene. Germline V gene sequence: CDR1 DFQATT, CDR2 SNEGSKA (reference sequence). V was clipped by 0 bases and J by 8 bases, with 14 bases between them. This CDR3 contains 14 residues. The CDR3: CSARESRGRDEQFF. CDR3 nucleotide sequence: TGCAGTGCTAGAGAAAGTCGAGGCCGGGATGAGCAGTTCTTC.

This chain connects TRBV20-1 to TRBJ1-2; 12 positions match TRBD1. CDR3 length equals 18 residues. V gave up 6 bases and J gave up 0 bases; unmatched junction bases: 14. Germline V lookup: CDR1 DFQATT, CDR2 SNEGSKA (reference sequence). In DNA, the CDR3 is TGCAGTGCCCTTATAGAACCGGGACAGGGGGCGCCTAACTATGGCTACACCTTC. Encoded protein: CSALIEPGQGAPNYGYTF.